This T cell receptor beta chain derives from a study of T cell repertoires in cytomegalovirus infection. Study-level background: CMV infection plus the matching HLA type was flagged by public TCR beta signatures.

Study results and limitations: It was HLA-C-restricted CMV-specific TCR beta clonotypes that dominated the response ex vivo. Based on cumulative public TCR beta family frequency, carriers of CMV plus the relevant HLA were identified.

Using its own MiXCR run on the reads, TCRdb lists one record per CDR3 protein. This table holds some 150,000 distinct CDR3 sequences, approximately 5.9% found once. This clonotype came up a few times. Antigen: not known. There are 18 residues in the CDR3. Per germline, CDR1 SGHTA and CDR2 FQGTGA. Trimming cost V 0 bases and J 5 bases; bases outside gene matches: 11. This clonotype was obtained from a human donor in good health (CMV status not recorded). Some clones in this sample may be carry-over from other donors' samples. Sample: PBMCs. The chain carries TRBV7-3 and TRBJ2-2, with TRBD2 matching 8 bases. The CDR3, as DNA: TGTGCCAGCAGCTTAACGGGAAGGCGGGGGGCCAGGACCGGGGAGCTGTTTTTT. Residues: CASSLTGRRGARTGELFF. Full variable domain (missing parts from reference TRBV7-3 and TRBJ2-2): GAGVSQTPSNKVTEKGKYVELRCDPISGHTALYWYRQSLGQGPEFLIYFQGTGAADDSGLPNDRFFAVRPEGSVSTLKIQRTERGDSAVYLCASSLTGRRGARTGELFFGEGSRLTVL.